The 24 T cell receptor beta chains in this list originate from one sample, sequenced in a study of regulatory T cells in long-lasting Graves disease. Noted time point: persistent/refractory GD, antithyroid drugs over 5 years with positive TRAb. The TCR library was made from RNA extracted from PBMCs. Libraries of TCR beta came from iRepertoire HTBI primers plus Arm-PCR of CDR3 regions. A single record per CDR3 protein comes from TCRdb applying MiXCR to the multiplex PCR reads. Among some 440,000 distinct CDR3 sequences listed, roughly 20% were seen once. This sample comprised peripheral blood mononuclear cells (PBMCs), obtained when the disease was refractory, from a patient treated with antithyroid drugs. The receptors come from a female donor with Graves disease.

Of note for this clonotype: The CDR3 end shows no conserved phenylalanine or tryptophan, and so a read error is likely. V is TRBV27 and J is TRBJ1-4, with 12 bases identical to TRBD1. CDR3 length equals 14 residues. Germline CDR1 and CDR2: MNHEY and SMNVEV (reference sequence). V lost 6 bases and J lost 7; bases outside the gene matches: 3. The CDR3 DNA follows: TGTGCCAGCAGAGGGACAGGGGGCAGTGAAAAACTGTTTTCT. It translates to CASRGTGGSEKLFS.

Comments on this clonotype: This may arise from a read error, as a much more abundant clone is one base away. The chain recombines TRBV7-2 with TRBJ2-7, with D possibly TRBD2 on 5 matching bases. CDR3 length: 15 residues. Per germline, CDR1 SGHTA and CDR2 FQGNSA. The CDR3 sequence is CASSLSGKYSYEQHF. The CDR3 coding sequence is TGTGCCAGCAGCTTATCGGGGAAATACTCCTACGAGCAGCACTTC.

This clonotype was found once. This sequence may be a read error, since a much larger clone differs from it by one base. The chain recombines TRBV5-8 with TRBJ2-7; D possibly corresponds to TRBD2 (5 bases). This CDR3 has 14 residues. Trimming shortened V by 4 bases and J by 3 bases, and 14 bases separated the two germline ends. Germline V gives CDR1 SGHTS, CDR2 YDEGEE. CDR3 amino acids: CASSVLVGLYEQYF. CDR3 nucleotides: TGTGCCAGCAGCGTACTAGTGGGCCTCTACGAGCAGTACTTC.

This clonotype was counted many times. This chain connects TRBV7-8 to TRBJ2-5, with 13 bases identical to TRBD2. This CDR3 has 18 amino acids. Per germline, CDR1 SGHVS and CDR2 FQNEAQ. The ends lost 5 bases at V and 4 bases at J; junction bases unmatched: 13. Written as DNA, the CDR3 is TGTGCCAGCAGCCCACGGACTAGCGGGAGCCCCATGGGAGAGACCCAGTACTTC. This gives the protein CASSPRTSGSPMGETQYF.

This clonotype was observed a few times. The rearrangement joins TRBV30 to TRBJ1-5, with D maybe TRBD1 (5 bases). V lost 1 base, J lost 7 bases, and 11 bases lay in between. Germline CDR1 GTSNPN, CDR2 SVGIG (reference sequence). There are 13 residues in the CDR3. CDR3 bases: TGTGCCTGGAGTGGGGGGGGAGGACAGCCCCAGCATTTT. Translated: CAWSGGGGQPQHF.

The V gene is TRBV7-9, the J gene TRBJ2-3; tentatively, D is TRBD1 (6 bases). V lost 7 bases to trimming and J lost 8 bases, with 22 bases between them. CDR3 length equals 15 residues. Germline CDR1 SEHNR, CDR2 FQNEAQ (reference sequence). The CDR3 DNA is TGTGCCAGCACCCTTAGATCCAATGTAGGGGGTACGCAGTATTTT. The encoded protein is CASTLRSNVGGTQYF. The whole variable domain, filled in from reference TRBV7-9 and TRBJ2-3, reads DTGVSQNPRHKITKRGQNVTFRCDPISEHNRLYWYRQTLGQGPEFLTYFQNEAQLEKSRLLSDRFSAERPKGSFSTLEIQRTEQGDSAMYLCASTLRSNVGGTQYFGPGTRLTVL.

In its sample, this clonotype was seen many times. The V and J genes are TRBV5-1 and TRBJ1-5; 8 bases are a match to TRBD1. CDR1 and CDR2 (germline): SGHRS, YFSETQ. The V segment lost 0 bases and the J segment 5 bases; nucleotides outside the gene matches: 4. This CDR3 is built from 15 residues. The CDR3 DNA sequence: TGCGCCAGCAGCTTGGGGACAGGGTTTCATCAGCCCCAGCATTTT. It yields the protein CASSLGTGFHQPQHF.

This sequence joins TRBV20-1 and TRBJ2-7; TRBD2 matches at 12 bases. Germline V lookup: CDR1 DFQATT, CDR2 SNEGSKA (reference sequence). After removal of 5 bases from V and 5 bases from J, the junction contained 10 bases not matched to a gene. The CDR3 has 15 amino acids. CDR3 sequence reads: CSASIAGLAGNEQYF. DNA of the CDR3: TGCAGTGCTTCAATCGCCGGACTAGCGGGAAACGAGCAGTACTTC.

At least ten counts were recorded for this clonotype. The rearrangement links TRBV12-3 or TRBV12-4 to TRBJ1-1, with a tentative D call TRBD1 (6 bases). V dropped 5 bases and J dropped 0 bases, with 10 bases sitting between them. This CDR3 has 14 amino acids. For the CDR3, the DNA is TGTGCCAGCAGTCTACAGGGTATGAACACTGAAGCTTTCTTT. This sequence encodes CASSLQGMNTEAFF.

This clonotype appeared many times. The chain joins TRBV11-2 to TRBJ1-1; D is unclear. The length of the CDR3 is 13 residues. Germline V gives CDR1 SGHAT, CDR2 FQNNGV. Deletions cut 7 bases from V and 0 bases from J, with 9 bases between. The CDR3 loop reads CASTLKLNTEAFF. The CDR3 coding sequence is TGTGCCAGCACCCTCAAACTGAACACTGAAGCTTTCTTT.

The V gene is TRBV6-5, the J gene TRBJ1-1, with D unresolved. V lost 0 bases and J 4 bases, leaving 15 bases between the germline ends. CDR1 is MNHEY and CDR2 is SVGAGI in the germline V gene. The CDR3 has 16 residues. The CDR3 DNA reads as TGTGCCAGCAGTTACTCGAGAATTGCCGGAGGCACTGAAGCTTTCTTT. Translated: CASSYSRIAGGTEAFF.

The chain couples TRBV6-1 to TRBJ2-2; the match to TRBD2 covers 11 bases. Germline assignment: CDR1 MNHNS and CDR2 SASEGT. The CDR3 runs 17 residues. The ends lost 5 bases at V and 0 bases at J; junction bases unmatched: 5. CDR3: CASSSGLAGANTGELFF. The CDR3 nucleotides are TGTGCCAGCAGTAGCGGACTAGCGGGCGCGAACACCGGGGAGCTGTTTTTT.

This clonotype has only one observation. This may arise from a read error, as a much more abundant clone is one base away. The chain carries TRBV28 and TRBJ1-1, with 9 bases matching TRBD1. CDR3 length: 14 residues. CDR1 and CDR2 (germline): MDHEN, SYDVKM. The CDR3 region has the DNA TGTGCCAACAGTTTATCCGGGACAGGGCGTGAAGCTTTCTTT. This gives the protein CANSLSGTGREAFF.

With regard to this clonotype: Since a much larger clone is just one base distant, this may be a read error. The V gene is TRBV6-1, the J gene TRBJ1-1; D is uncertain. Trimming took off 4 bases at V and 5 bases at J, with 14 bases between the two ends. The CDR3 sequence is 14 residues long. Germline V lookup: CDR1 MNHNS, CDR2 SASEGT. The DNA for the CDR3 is TGTGCCAGCAGTGGGCGGAGGGTTTATACTGAAGCTTTCTTT. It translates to CASSGRRVYTEAFF.

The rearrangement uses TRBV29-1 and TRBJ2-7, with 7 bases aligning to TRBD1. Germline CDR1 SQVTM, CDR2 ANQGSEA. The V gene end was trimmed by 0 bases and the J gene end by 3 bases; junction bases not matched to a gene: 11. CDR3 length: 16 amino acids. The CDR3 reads CSVEDRGGVNVYEQYF. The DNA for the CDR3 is TGCAGCGTTGAAGATCGAGGGGGCGTTAACGTCTACGAGCAGTACTTC.

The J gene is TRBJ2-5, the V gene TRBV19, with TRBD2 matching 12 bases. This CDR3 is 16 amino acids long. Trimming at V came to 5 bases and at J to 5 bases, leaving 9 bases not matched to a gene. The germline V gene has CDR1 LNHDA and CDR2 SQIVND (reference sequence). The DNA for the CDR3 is TGTGCCAGTAGTGCGGGACTAGCGGGCGGCTATGAGACCCAGTACTTC. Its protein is CASSAGLAGGYETQYF.

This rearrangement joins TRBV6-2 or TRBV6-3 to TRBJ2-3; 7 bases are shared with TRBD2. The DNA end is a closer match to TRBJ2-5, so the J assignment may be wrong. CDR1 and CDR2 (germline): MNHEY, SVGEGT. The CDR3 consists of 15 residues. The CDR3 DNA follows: TGTGCCAGCCAGTTGATTGGCGGGAGTCACGAGACCCAGTACTTC. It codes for CASQLIGGSHETQYF.

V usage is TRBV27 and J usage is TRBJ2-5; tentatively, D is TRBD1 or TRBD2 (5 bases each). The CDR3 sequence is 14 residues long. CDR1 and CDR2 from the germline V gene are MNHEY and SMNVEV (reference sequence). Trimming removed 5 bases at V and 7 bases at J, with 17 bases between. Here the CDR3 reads CASSPGTVRGTQYF. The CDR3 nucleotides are TGTGCCAGCAGTCCAGGGACGGTAAGAGGGACCCAGTACTTC.

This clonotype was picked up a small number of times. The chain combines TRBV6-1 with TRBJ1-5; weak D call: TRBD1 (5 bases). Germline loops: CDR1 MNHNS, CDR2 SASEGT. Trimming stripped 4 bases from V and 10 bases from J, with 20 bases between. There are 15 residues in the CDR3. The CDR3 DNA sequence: TGTGCCAGCAGTGCCACGGGACCTTATGTCGGACCCCAGCATTTT. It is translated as CASSATGPYVGPQHF.

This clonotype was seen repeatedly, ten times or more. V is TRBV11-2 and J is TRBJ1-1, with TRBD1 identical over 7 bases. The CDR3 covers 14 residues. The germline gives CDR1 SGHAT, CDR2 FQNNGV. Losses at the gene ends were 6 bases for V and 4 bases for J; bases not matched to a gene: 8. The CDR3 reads CASRLTGAGTEAFF. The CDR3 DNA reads TGTGCCAGCAGACTTACAGGGGCGGGCACTGAAGCTTTCTTT.

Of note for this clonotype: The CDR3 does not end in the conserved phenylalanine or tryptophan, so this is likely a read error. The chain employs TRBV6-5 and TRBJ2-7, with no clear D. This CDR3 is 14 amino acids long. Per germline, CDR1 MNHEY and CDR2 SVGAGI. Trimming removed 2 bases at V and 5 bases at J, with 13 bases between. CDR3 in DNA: TGTGCCAGCAGTTACGCGTCCCAGACCCACGAGCAGTACCTC. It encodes CASSYASQTHEQYL.

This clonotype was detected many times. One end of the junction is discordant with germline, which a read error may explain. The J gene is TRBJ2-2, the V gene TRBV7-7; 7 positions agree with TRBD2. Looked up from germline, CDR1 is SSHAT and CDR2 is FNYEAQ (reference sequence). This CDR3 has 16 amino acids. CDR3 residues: CASSIGLVGTTGELFF. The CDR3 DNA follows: TGTGCTAGCAGCATTGGACTAGTTGGTACCACCGGGGAGCTGTTTTTT.

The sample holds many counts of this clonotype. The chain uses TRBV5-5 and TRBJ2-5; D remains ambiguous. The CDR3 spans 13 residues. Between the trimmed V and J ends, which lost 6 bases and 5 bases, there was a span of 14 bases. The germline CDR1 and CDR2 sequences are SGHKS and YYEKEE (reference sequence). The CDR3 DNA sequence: TGTGCCAGCACCCCTATCGGAGTGGAGACCCAGTACTTC. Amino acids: CASTPIGVETQYF.

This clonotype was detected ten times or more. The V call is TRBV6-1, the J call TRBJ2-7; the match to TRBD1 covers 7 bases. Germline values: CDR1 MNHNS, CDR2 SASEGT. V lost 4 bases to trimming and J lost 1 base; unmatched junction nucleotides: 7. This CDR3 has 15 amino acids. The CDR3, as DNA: TGTGCCAGCAGTGGCTGGGGACAGATTTCCTACGAGCAGTACTTC. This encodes CASSGWGQISYEQYF.